The next 25 T cell receptor beta chains were all read from a single sample in a study of vaccination effects on CD4 cells after COVID-19. Following 10 days of culture, CD4+ T cells were isolated. Sequencing used immunoSEQ multiplex PCR; TCRdb keeps in-frame clones, though not all of them. The table has about 38,000 clones, 82% seen once. These receptors lack a known antigen. The sample here was CD4+ T cells from PBMCs cultured without peptide, taken before COVID-19 vaccination. These receptors were taken from a human donor who received a COVID-19 vaccine.

The rearrangement uses TRBV18 and TRBJ1-3; D is possibly TRBD1 (5 bases). Looked up from germline, CDR1 is KGHSH and CDR2 is LQKENI. Between the trimmed V and J ends, which lost 0 bases and 3 bases, there was a span of 9 bases. This CDR3 is built from 15 residues. The CDR3 bases are TGTGCCAGCTCACCACCAGGGGCGTATGGAAACACCATATATTTT. It yields the protein CASSPPGAYGNTIYF.

The CDR3 nucleotides are TGTGCCAGCAGCGTAGCAGGGGGGAACACTGAAGCTTTCTTT. This gives the protein CASSVAGGNTEAFF. The chain joins TRBV3-1 (or the pseudogene TRBV3-2) to TRBJ1-1; 7 bases line up with TRBD1. Trimming at V came to 5 bases and at J to 1 base, leaving 4 bases not matched to a gene. The CDR3 sequence is 14 residues long. The germline V gene encodes CDR1 LGHDT and CDR2 YNNKEL (reference sequence).

The V call is TRBV6-5, the J call TRBJ2-7; D remains ambiguous. The germline gives CDR1 MNHEY, CDR2 SVGAGI. Trimming shortened V by 8 bases and J by 3 bases, and 17 bases separated the two germline ends. This CDR3 is 14 amino acids long. CDR3 in amino acids: CASALRPGVYEQYV. The CDR3 DNA reads TGTGCCAGCGCTTTAAGACCAGGAGTCTACGAGCAGTACGTC.

The gene calls are TRBV19 and TRBJ1-2; D gene ambiguous. The CDR3 is made up of 13 amino acids. V was pared by 3 bases and J by 3 bases, with 8 bases between. CDR1 and CDR2 (germline): LNHDA, SQIVND (reference sequence). The CDR3 sequence: CASSILVDYGYTF. As DNA, the CDR3 is TGTGCCAGTAGTATCCTGGTGGACTATGGCTACACCTTC.

This clone is a singleton in its sample. The chain joins TRBV29-1 to TRBJ1-2, with a possible D match to TRBD1 (5 bases). CDR1 is SQVTM and CDR2 is ANQGSEA in the germline V gene. The CDR3 consists of 12 residues. The germline V and J ends were trimmed by 8 bases and 6 bases, with 16 bases remaining between them. The CDR3 DNA reads TGCAGCATAACCGGGACCCTTAATGGCTACACCTTC. This sequence encodes CSITGTLNGYTF.

The CDR3 loop is CASSLPGGAYNEQFF. DNA for the CDR3: TGTGCCAGCAGCTTACCCGGGGGCGCCTACAATGAGCAGTTCTTC. J is TRBJ2-1 and V is TRBV11-1; D might be TRBD1 or TRBD2, each matching 6 bases. Per germline, CDR1 SGHAT and CDR2 FQDESV (reference sequence). The CDR3 runs 15 residues. V lost 2 bases to trimming and J lost 2 bases, with 10 bases between them.

The chain links TRBV5-5 to TRBJ2-7; either TRBD1 or TRBD2 may supply D (5 bases each). Germline assignment: CDR1 SGHKS and CDR2 YYEKEE (reference sequence). The CDR3 sequence is 14 residues long. Trimming took 3 bases from V and 0 from J, leaving 10 bases between them. CDR3 residues: CASSSGTYSYEQYV. The DNA for the CDR3 is TGTGCCAGCAGCTCAGGGACCTACTCCTACGAGCAGTACGTC.

The genes are TRBV6-1 and TRBJ2-5; D unclear. Germline CDR1 and CDR2: MNHNS and SASEGT. Trimming pared 1 base from V and 1 base from J, leaving 7 bases between. The CDR3 has 14 residues. The CDR3 DNA sequence: TGTGCCAGCAGTGAAGGTTGGGCCCAAGAGACCCAGTACTTC. Translated, it gives CASSEGWAQETQYF.

This chain uses TRBV29-1 with TRBJ2-2, with TRBD1 matching 8 bases. Germline CDR1 reads SQVTM; CDR2 reads ANQGSEA. V gave up 7 bases and J gave up 1 base; unmatched junction bases: 5. This CDR3 contains 14 residues. DNA for the CDR3: TGCAGCGCCCCCGGGACAGGGAACACCGGGGAGCTGTTTTTT. Its protein is CSAPGTGNTGELFF.

The genes are TRBV28 and TRBJ1-5; the D is unclear. The CDR3 runs to 13 residues. V gave up 6 bases and J gave up 6 bases, with 12 bases separating them. Germline V gene sequence: CDR1 MDHEN, CDR2 SYDVKM. CDR3 in amino acids: CASRATGSQPQHF. The CDR3, as DNA: TGTGCCAGCAGGGCCACGGGCAGTCAGCCCCAGCATTTT.

The gene calls are TRBV21-1 and TRBJ1-1; no DNA check was done on the table's D call, TRBD1. TRBV21-1 is reported as a pseudogene. The CDR3 has 14 residues. In DNA form, the CDR3 reads TGTGCCAGCAGCGAAGGGGGCCTGAACACTGAAGCTTTCTTT. This translates into CASSEGGLNTEAFF.

The rearrangement joins TRBV5-1 to TRBJ2-7; 12 bases match TRBD1. Germline V lookup: CDR1 SGHRS, CDR2 YFSETQ. This CDR3 has 15 amino acids. V shed 2 bases and J 5 bases; nucleotides not matched to a gene: 5. The CDR3 DNA sequence: TGCGCCAGCAGCTTTTCTGGGACAGGGGGCGACGAGCAGTACGTC. Its protein is CASSFSGTGGDEQYV.

V gene TRBV5-1 combines with J gene TRBJ2-2; D perhaps matches TRBD1 (5 bases). The V end was cut by 3 bases, the J end by 2 bases, with 11 bases between. This CDR3 is built from 15 residues. Germline V gives CDR1 SGHRS, CDR2 YFSETQ. The CDR3 DNA follows: TGCGCCAGCAGCTCCACAGGATCCAACACCGGGGAGCTGTTTTTT. Translated, it gives CASSSTGSNTGELFF.

The chain is built from TRBV6-5 and TRBJ2-3, with D unresolved. Germline V lookup: CDR1 MNHEY, CDR2 SVGAGI. V was shortened by 8 bases and J by 1 base, with 10 bases between the two germline ends. The CDR3 spans 13 residues. The CDR3 DNA follows: TGTGCCAGCCTTGGTGTGGGCACAGATACGCAGTATTTT. It encodes CASLGVGTDTQYF.

The chain employs TRBV5-6 and TRBJ2-5; D unresolved. This CDR3 contains 12 residues. V was trimmed by 1 base and J by 10 bases, leaving 11 bases between them. In germline, CDR1 is SGHDT, CDR2 YYEEEE. The CDR3 loop reads CASSLLGSGQYF. The CDR3 nucleotides are TGTGCCAGCAGCTTGTTAGGCTCGGGCCAGTACTTC.

V and J are TRBV11-3 and TRBJ2-5, with D uncertain. Trimming shortened V by 0 bases and J by 4 bases, and 6 bases separated the two germline ends. The CDR3 totals 13 residues. CDR1 and CDR2 from the germline V gene are SGHNT and YENEEA. The CDR3 DNA reads TGTGCCAGCAGCTTAGATCAGCGAGAGACCCAGTACTTC. It translates to CASSLDQRETQYF. Based on the CDR3 plus reference TRBV11-3 and TRBJ2-5, the full variable domain is EAGVVQSPRYKIIEKKQPVAFWCNPISGHNTLYWYLQNLGQGPELLIRYENEEAVDDSQLPKDRFSAERLKGVDSTLKIQPAELGDSAVYLCASSLDQRETQYFGPGTRLLVL.

The J gene is TRBJ1-1, the V gene TRBV5-1; a possible D gene is TRBD1 (5 bases). The CDR3 loop spans 14 amino acids. Germline CDR1 and CDR2: SGHRS and YFSETQ. V lost 0 bases and J lost 5, with 11 bases in between. The CDR3 DNA is TGCGCCAGCAGCTTGGGGCGGGGGGGGACTGAAGCTTTCTTT. This codes for CASSLGRGGTEAFF.

The chain links TRBV30 to TRBJ1-5; tentatively, D is TRBD1 (6 bases). Looked up from germline, CDR1 is GTSNPN and CDR2 is SVGIG (reference sequence). This CDR3 has 13 residues. Trimming stripped 2 bases from V and 4 bases from J, with 9 bases between. CDR3 amino acids: CAWSRGENQPQHF. CDR3 coding DNA: TGTGCCTGGAGTAGGGGGGAGAATCAGCCCCAGCATTTT.

The table lists this clone with a few counts. CDR3 DNA: TGTGCCAGCAGTGAAACTGGGCGGAATAACTATGGCTACACCTTC. As protein: CASSETGRNNYGYTF. The genes are TRBV6-1 and TRBJ1-2; D not certain. CDR1 and CDR2 from the germline V gene are MNHNS and SASEGT. V gave up 2 bases and J gave up 1 base, with 11 bases separating them. The CDR3 extends over 15 amino acids.

The chain uses TRBV14 and TRBJ1-4; D is unresolved. V lost 1 base and J lost 4, with 13 bases in between. This CDR3 contains 16 residues. CDR1 SGHDN and CDR2 FVKESK come from the germline V gene. The DNA for the CDR3 is TGTGCCAGCAGCCAAGGATGGACCCGGGATAATGAAAAACTGTTTTTT. Its translation is CASSQGWTRDNEKLFF.

The chain joins TRBV10-3 to TRBJ2-7, with 7 nucleotides matching TRBD2. CDR1 and CDR2 from the germline V gene are ENHRY and SYGVKD. The CDR3 contains 14 residues. V dropped 2 bases and J dropped 6; count of bases not matched to a gene: 7. This chain's CDR3 is CAISEGGGGREQYV. CDR3 coding DNA: TGTGCCATCAGTGAGGGGGGGGGAGGGCGCGAGCAGTACGTC.

The chain couples TRBV5-4 to TRBJ1-1; D is perhaps TRBD1 (5 bases). This CDR3 spans 13 amino acids. CDR1 and CDR2 (germline): SGHNT, YYREEE (reference sequence). Trimming left V 7 bases short and J 11 bases short, with 21 bases between. The CDR3 DNA reads TGTGCCAGCCGCCGTCTTCGGGACTCCGGGGCTTTCTTT. Amino acid sequence: CASRRLRDSGAFF.

The V gene is TRBV3-1 (or the pseudogene TRBV3-2), the J gene TRBJ1-1; D ambiguous. Looked up from germline, CDR1 is LGHDT and CDR2 is YNNKEL (reference sequence). Trimming removed 5 bases at V and 1 base at J, with 11 bases between. The CDR3 sequence is 14 residues long. DNA for the CDR3: TGTGCCAGCAGCACCTCGTGGGGGAACACTGAAGCTTTCTTT. Protein product: CASSTSWGNTEAFF.

The sample holds a few counts of this clone. The V call is TRBV29-1, the J call TRBJ1-1; D call uncertain. Germline CDR1 reads SQVTM; CDR2 reads ANQGSEA. The length of the CDR3 is 14 residues. Between the trimmed V and J ends, which lost 3 bases and 1 base, there was a span of 12 bases. CDR3 DNA sequence: TGCAGCGTTGACTGGGTAGGGTGGAACACTGAAGCTTTCTTT. Its protein is CSVDWVGWNTEAFF.

The chain combines TRBV10-1 with TRBJ2-3; D not resolved. Germline V lookup: CDR1 WNHNN, CDR2 SYGVQD (reference sequence). This CDR3 spans 15 amino acids. Trimming shortened V by 8 bases and J by 0 bases, and 15 bases separated the two germline ends. The CDR3 spells CASSSDGRSTDTQYF. DNA for the CDR3: TGCGCCAGCTCGTCGGACGGTCGCAGCACAGATACGCAGTATTTT.